This is a list of T cell receptor beta chains from one sample in a study of cytomegalovirus exposure and HLA in healthy donors. Sequencing used immunoSEQ multiplex PCR; TCRdb keeps in-frame clones, though not all of them. There are over 65,000 clones in the sample; around 77% occur only once, and 3.3% lies in the top ten. The sequenced sample consisted of PBMCs. The receptor set was obtained from a man aged 50 to 60 in good health and CMV-seronegative. CDR3s leave out the opening cysteine and the closing phenylalanine or tryptophan.

CDR3aa	v_gene	len
ASSSPGLAGLANTGELF	TRBV11-2	17
SAPDYLGYT	TRBV20-1	9
ASSYKDYSSYNEQF	TRBV6-5	14
ASSPTGGRLNTGELF	TRBV5-5	15
ASRIKQGEQAEQY	TRBV6-6	13
SSSADRGRGYT	TRBV7-9	11
ASSSTGNPYEQY	TRBV5-4	12
ASSEGPGFTYEQY	TRBV6-1	13
AISDYRDTKANTGELF	TRBV10-3	16
ASSEQGTSYEKLF	TRBV18	13
ASREGGDYGYT	TRBV5-1	11
ASSLDVGAGNTIY	TRBV11-2	13
ASSYTYSTEHYGYT	TRBV6-5	14
ASSPGQGGPNEKLF	TRBV5-6	14
ASSLGRTHSNQPQH	TRBV7-8	14
TSSLAGLSTDTQY	TRBV5-1	13
ASSTVGNTIY	TRBV19	10
ASSRGREKKQF	TRBV7-3	11
ASSLPLAGGRTDTQY	TRBV7-2	15
AWSSGYSGYT	TRBV30	10
ASSLDRGRAGANVLT	TRBV5-5	15
ASSMGETLKGGYT	TRBV19	13
ASSLQKYNEQF	TRBV7-2	11
ASGLVLGQGAYEQY	TRBV12-5	14
ASSFGGQGYEQY	TRBV7-6	12
ASSSLVASYEQY	TRBV14	12
ASSVLPSGDSNEQF	TRBV9	14
AIRLAGAETQY	TRBV10-3	11
AWSVRGPKNIQY	TRBV30	12
ASSLPGTNEKLF	TRBV7-9	12
ASSEPGGSALSTDTQY	TRBV9	16
ASSRGYTEAF	TRBV19	10
ASSPHPGQPQH	TRBV18	11
AGSLGGAGANVLT	TRBV5-4	13
SVEEGGNPHYGYT	TRBV29-1	13
TWGGAEGGELF	TRBV1	11
ASSLTERYGYT	TRBV11-3	11
ASSRGQAEEKLF	TRBV18	12
ASTVSGGTTLSTDTQY	TRBV28	16
SSSSDQGAGGYT	TRBV7-9	12
ASSIQYPGANVLT	TRBV19	13
ASIEDSTYEQY	TRBV11-2	11
ASSIGTGNQPQH	TRBV19	12
ASSFAKRTLGRLPLH	TRBV12-1	15
ASPTQEGGASNTGELF	TRBV7-9	16
ASSDGGGGSYEQY	TRBV6-1	13
ASSPRGWTSGGSYNEQF	TRBV14	17
AISEPAGEETQY	TRBV10-3	12
ASSLAIKTSGGSYNEQF	TRBV5-1	17
ASEWGTVNQPQH	TRBV6-1	12
ASRQTHLTGRGEKLF	TRBV27	15
ASRQTGGANYGYT	TRBV9	13
ASRRASGGETQY	TRBV27	12
ASSSDSSYEQY	TRBV11-3	11
ASSQEYGNYGYT	TRBV19	12
ASSPGQTLSYEQY	TRBV4-1	13
ASSKTRGGSGSYEQY	TRBV5-4	15